These 23 T cell receptor beta chains were all obtained from the same sample, sequenced in a study of blood T cell repertoires in COVID-19. Assay used: immunoSEQ multiplex PCR; TCRdb lists only in-frame clones, some missing. The sample includes approximately 210,000 clones, 65% to 80% seen only once; the top ten take about 17%. The sample taken for sequencing was PBMCs or T cells enriched from blood (not recorded which). The receptors derive from a woman in her forties or fifties with acute COVID-19.

This chain uses TRBV18 with TRBJ1-5, with D possibly TRBD1 on 6 matching bases. There are 15 residues in the CDR3. In germline, CDR1 is KGHSH, CDR2 LQKENI. Trimming removed 1 base at V and 2 bases at J, with 9 bases between. The CDR3 region has the DNA TGTGCCAGCTCACCACAGGGGGGGGGCAATCAGCCCCAGCATTTT. Its translation is CASSPQGGGNQPQHF.

The J gene is TRBJ1-6, the V gene TRBV27; D is possibly TRBD1 (5 bases). V shed 8 bases and J shed 8 bases, with 19 bases lying between them. Per germline, CDR1 MNHEY and CDR2 SMNVEV (reference sequence). CDR3 length: 15 residues. The CDR3 DNA follows: TGTGCCAGCGGTTCCTTTAGGGGATTGGATTCACCCCTCCACTTT. It is translated as CASGSFRGLDSPLHF.

V gene TRBV30 combines with J gene TRBJ1-6; TRBD1 agrees at 11 bases. V lost 0 bases to trimming and J lost 8 bases; unmatched junction nucleotides: 6. CDR1 is GTSNPN, CDR2 SVGIG, per germline (reference sequence). This CDR3 is 16 amino acids long. The CDR3 here is CAWSVAGQGADSPLHF. In DNA form, the CDR3 reads TGTGCCTGGAGTGTAGCAGGACAGGGGGCTGATTCACCCCTCCACTTT.

The chain employs TRBV7-9 and TRBJ1-1; no definite D call. Germline CDR1 and CDR2: SEHNR and FQNEAQ (reference sequence). V lost 1 base, J lost 1 base, and 7 bases lay in between. This CDR3 contains 14 residues. As DNA, the CDR3 is TGTGCCAGCAGCTTAGTTTCCAGGAACACTGAAGCTTTCTTT. It yields the protein CASSLVSRNTEAFF.

The chain couples TRBV9 to TRBJ1-1, with a tentative D call TRBD1 (5 bases). Trimming pared 0 bases from V and 6 bases from J, leaving 9 bases between. Germline CDR1 and CDR2: SGDLS and YYNGEE. CDR3 length equals 13 residues. The DNA of the CDR3 is TGTGCCAGCAGCGTAGTCCCGGGGGCTGAAGCTTTCTTT. It specifies CASSVVPGAEAFF.

This clone has only one observation. Here the CDR3 DNA reads TGTGCCAGCAGCCACAGGGGCCCAAACACTGAAGCTTTCTTT. It yields the protein CASSHRGPNTEAFF. The genes are TRBV7-9 and TRBJ1-1, with TRBD1 identical over 7 bases. The CDR3 runs 14 residues. Germline V gives CDR1 SEHNR, CDR2 FQNEAQ (reference sequence). Losses at the gene ends were 5 bases for V and 2 bases for J; bases not matched to a gene: 5. The variable domain in full, completed from reference TRBV7-9 and TRBJ1-1, reads DTGVSQNPRHKITKRGQNVTFRCDPISEHNRLYWYRQTLGQGPEFLTYFQNEAQLEKSRLLSDRFSAERPKGSFSTLEIQRTEQGDSAMYLCASSHRGPNTEAFFGQGTRLTVV.

The chain has TRBV7-6 and TRBJ1-1; D gene ambiguous. The germline V gene has CDR1 SGHVS and CDR2 FNYEAQ. V was trimmed by 1 base and J by 1 base, leaving 7 bases between them. The length of the CDR3 is 14 residues. The DNA for the CDR3 is TGTGCCAGCAGCTTAGTGGGAGGGAACACTGAAGCTTTCTTT. Translating it yields CASSLVGGNTEAFF. The full variable domain, rest sourced from reference TRBV7-6 and TRBJ1-1, is GAGVSQSPRYKVTKRGQDVALRCDPISGHVSLYWYRQALGQGPEFLTYFNYEAQQDKSGLPNDRFSAERPEGSISTLTIQRTEQRDSAMYRCASSLVGGNTEAFFGQGTRLTVV.

The chain is built from TRBV27 and TRBJ2-1; TRBD1 might be the D (5 bases). Germline assignment: CDR1 MNHEY and CDR2 SMNVEV (reference sequence). V dropped 3 bases and J dropped 9 bases, with 6 bases sitting between them. The CDR3 length is 11 residues. The CDR3 reads CASSFQGEQFF. DNA for the CDR3: TGTGCCAGCAGTTTCCAGGGTGAGCAGTTCTTC.

The CDR3 sequence is CASSKRDRNTYTEEAFF. The CDR3 DNA reads as TGTGCCAGCAGCAAAAGGGACAGAAATACGTACACTGAAGAAGCTTTCTTT. The genes are TRBV6-2 or TRBV6-3 and TRBJ1-1, with 7 bases aligning to TRBD1. This CDR3 region has 17 residues. CDR1 and CDR2 (germline): MNHEY, SVGEGT. The ends lost 6 bases at V and 8 bases at J; junction bases unmatched: 21.

The genes are TRBV10-1 and TRBJ1-2, with D perhaps matching TRBD1 (6 bases). Germline lookup yields CDR1 WNHNN and CDR2 SYGVQD (reference sequence). CDR3 length: 13 residues. Trimming removed 3 bases from V and 6 bases from J, with 11 bases in between. CDR3 protein: CASSDREGDGYTF. In nucleotides, the CDR3 is TGCGCCAGCAGTGACCGAGAGGGGGATGGCTACACCTTC.

The chain carries TRBV28 and TRBJ2-1, with 10 bases aligning to TRBD2. J lost 8 bases, V lost 2 bases, and 9 bases had no gene match. There are 16 residues in the CDR3. Germline loops: CDR1 MDHEN, CDR2 SYDVKM. The CDR3 DNA reads as TGTGCCAGCAGTTTAGTAGCCAGCGGGGGGGCCCATGAGCAGTTCTTC. Protein: CASSLVASGGAHEQFF.

A single count supports this clone. The chain is built from TRBV7-9 and TRBJ1-5; D remains ambiguous. The CDR3 loop spans 13 amino acids. The germline gives CDR1 SEHNR, CDR2 FQNEAQ (reference sequence). Trimming stripped 3 bases from V and 7 bases from J, with 10 bases between. The DNA of the CDR3 is TGTGCCAGCAGCTTTGATCGAGGGCAGCCCCAGCATTTT. This gives the protein CASSFDRGQPQHF.

The rearrangement links TRBV5-1 to TRBJ2-3, with TRBD2 identical over 14 bases. The length of the CDR3 is 18 residues. The germline V gene encodes CDR1 SGHRS and CDR2 YFSETQ. V lost 3 bases and J lost 3; bases outside the gene matches: 9. CDR3 loop: CASSWGTSGGWLTDTQYF. The CDR3 DNA is TGCGCCAGCAGCTGGGGGACTAGCGGGGGTTGGTTGACAGATACGCAGTATTTT.

The chain has TRBV30 and TRBJ1-2; the D is unclear. Trimming removed 0 bases at V and 4 bases at J, with 21 bases between. Looked up from germline, CDR1 is GTSNPN and CDR2 is SVGIG (reference sequence). The CDR3 covers 17 residues. CDR3 sequence reads: CAWSVGSWTGNSYGYTF. The CDR3 DNA follows: TGTGCCTGGAGTGTAGGTTCCTGGACCGGGAATAGCTATGGCTACACCTTC.

CDR3 region: CASRTVRGEASNTGELFF. DNA of the CDR3: TGTGCCAGCAGAACTGTCAGGGGGGAAGCCTCGAACACCGGGGAGCTGTTTTTT. V usage is TRBV2 and J usage is TRBJ2-2; tentative D call: TRBD1 (7 bases). The CDR3 length is 18 residues. Germline values: CDR1 SNHLY, CDR2 FYNNEI. The ends were cut back, 6 bases at V and 0 bases at J, with 20 bases in the middle. Variable domain in full (rest from reference TRBV2 and TRBJ2-2): EPEVTQTPSHQVTQMGQEVILRCVPISNHLYFYWYRQILGQKVEFLVSFYNNEISEKSEIFDDQFSVERPDGSNFTLKIRSTKLEDSAMYFCASRTVRGEASNTGELFFGEGSRLTVL.

This clone came up a few times. One end of the junction varies from germline; a read error may be responsible. This rearrangement joins TRBV6-5 to TRBJ1-6; D is possibly TRBD1 (5 bases). The CDR3 totals 12 residues. CDR1 is MNHEY and CDR2 is SVGAGI in the germline V gene. The CDR3 is CASWGYTSPLHF. CDR3 coding DNA: TGTGCCAGCTGGGGCTATACTTCACCCCTCCACTTT.

This clone was recorded once. DNA of the CDR3: TGCGCCAGCAGCTTGGAGGGTCGAATGAAGGGGCCAGATACGCAGTATTTT. Its protein is CASSLEGRMKGPDTQYF. V and J are TRBV5-1 and TRBJ2-3, with D perhaps matching TRBD1 (5 bases). V was trimmed by 0 bases and J by 4 bases, leaving 18 bases between them. CDR3 size: 17 residues. From germline, CDR1 is SGHRS and CDR2 YFSETQ.

CDR3 bases: TGTGCCAGCAGCCAAGCCCCGGGACAGGGGGCTATCAATGAGCAGTTCTTC. Its protein product is CASSQAPGQGAINEQFF. The chain combines TRBV4-2 with TRBJ2-1, with 12 bases identical to TRBD1. Unmatched junction bases numbered 7, after V lost 1 base and J lost 6 bases. From germline, CDR1 is LGHNA and CDR2 YNFKEQ. The CDR3 sequence is 17 residues long.

This clone was seen a single time. V is TRBV6-5 and J is TRBJ2-7; 9 nucleotides align to TRBD1. In germline, CDR1 is MNHEY, CDR2 SVGAGI. After removal of 6 bases from V and 6 bases from J, the junction contained 6 bases not matched to a gene. This CDR3 is 13 amino acids long. The CDR3 sequence: CASRAGQGLEQYV. The CDR3, as DNA: TGTGCCAGCAGGGCGGGACAGGGCCTCGAGCAGTACGTC.

The CDR3 DNA sequence: TGTGCCAGCTCACCAGACAGGGGCTACCAAACTGGGGCCAACGTCCTGACTTTC. It yields the protein CASSPDRGYQTGANVLTF. V gene TRBV18 combines with J gene TRBJ2-6, with 8 bases lining up with TRBD1. From germline, CDR1 is KGHSH and CDR2 LQKENI. This CDR3 is 18 amino acids long. Unmatched junction bases numbered 8, after V lost 2 bases and J lost 2 bases.

This clone has just one count. The CDR3 DNA reads as TGTGCCAGCAGCCCGGAGGGGACTCCAGAGCAGTTCTTC. It encodes CASSPEGTPEQFF. The rearrangement uses TRBV3-1 (or the pseudogene TRBV3-2) and TRBJ2-1; D perhaps matches TRBD2 (6 bases). Trimming left V 4 bases short and J 10 bases short, with 14 bases between. This CDR3 is built from 13 residues. Germline lookup yields CDR1 LGHDT and CDR2 YNNKEL (reference sequence).

The genes are TRBV7-2 and TRBJ2-7; 7 bases are shared with TRBD2. The germline V gene encodes CDR1 SGHTA and CDR2 FQGNSA. This CDR3 is built from 15 residues. With 5 bases clipped from V and 0 bases from J, the junction kept 7 bases outside the gene matches. CDR3: CASSRSGGSSYEQYV. For the CDR3, the DNA is TGTGCCAGCAGCCGCTCGGGGGGAAGCTCCTACGAGCAGTACGTC.

This clone has only a few counts. This chain uses TRBV5-1 with TRBJ2-3, with 11 positions matching TRBD2. The germline CDR1 and CDR2 sequences are SGHRS and YFSETQ. J was trimmed by 0 bases and V by 4 bases; bases with no gene match: 4. The CDR3 totals 16 residues. For the CDR3, the DNA is TGCGCCAGCAGCGAGGGACTAGCGGCAAGCACAGATACGCAGTATTTT. Its protein product is CASSEGLAASTDTQYF.